This T cell receptor beta chain stems from a study of blood T cell repertoires in COVID-19. About the study: Samples taken during acute and convalescent COVID-19 were collected in the United States, Italy and Spain. T cells, B-cell-depleted T cells, or PBMCs supplied cDNA or gDNA.

As originally analysed: Nucleated cell number was recorded as an estimate derived from reference gene primer amplification. Only in-frame clones appear in the TCRdb table, and some are missing; sequencing was by immunoSEQ multiplex PCR. The V and J calls and clone size were taken over from that table, and D and trimming were inferred from the DNA. The data contain fewer than 85,000 clones, roughly 88% of them seen just once; the ten biggest clones take up around 0.98%. This CDR3 spans 15 amino acids. V was clipped by 0 bases and J by 1 base, with 10 bases between them. Germline V gene lookup returns CDR1 SGHNT and CDR2 YYREEE (reference sequence).

Material for sequencing was peripheral blood. The genes are TRBV5-4 and TRBJ1-2; weak D call: TRBD1 (5 bases). This sequence was found in a woman aged 45-65 years in a cohort sampled during active COVID-19. CDR3 in DNA: TGTGCCAGCAGCTTGGACCAGGGCCTTAACTATGGCTACACCTTC. Protein product: CASSLDQGLNYGYTF.